Listed below are T cell receptor beta chains from one sample, sequenced in a study of regulatory T cells in long-lasting Graves disease. One entry per CDR3 protein, called by TCRdb with MiXCR from the multiplex PCR reads. The sample consists of 650,000 to 850,000 distinct CDR3 sequences, roughly 30% of them appearing once. Sample: peripheral blood mononuclear cells (PBMCs), taken when the disease was refractory, from a patient treated with antithyroid drugs. All receptors come from a female donor with Graves disease. Each CDR3 is given with its conserved first and last residue. The D gene is left open where the match is weak. The size field is filled for only some rows; it gives once, few, many or a size class.

TRBV12-3/TRBV12-4,TRBJ2-5,.,.,TGTGCCAGCAGCCGCCTCGGCAGGGAAGGTTACTTC,CASSRLGREGYF
TRBV12-3/TRBV12-4,TRBJ1-3,.,.,TGTGCCAGCAGTTTAATCGGGATGGTTCTCTCTGGAAACACCATATATTTT,CASSLIGMVLSGNTIYF
TRBV7-2,TRBJ1-2,.,.,TGTGCCAGCAGCTTATACAGGGAATCTAAAACCTATGGCTACACCTTC,CASSLYRESKTYGYTF
TRBV20-1,TRBJ2-2,.,few,TGCAGTGCTAACAACCAGAACACCGGGGAGCTGTTTTTT,CSANNQNTGELFF
TRBV11-2,TRBJ1-2,TRBD1,few,TGTGCCAGCAGCTCTGGGACAGGGAATGGCTACACCTTC,CASSSGTGNGYTF
TRBV29-1,TRBJ2-2,.,.,TGCAGCGTCAGGGTGACCGGGGCCACCGGGGAGCTGTTTTTT,CSVRVTGATGELFF
TRBV2,TRBJ1-5,.,.,TGTGCCAGCAGTGACCCTCGGCAGCCCCAGCATTTT,CASSDPRQPQHF
TRBV7-9,TRBJ1-4,.,.,TGTGCCAGCAGCTTCACAGGGTCCAGCGGAAAACTGTTTTTT,CASSFTGSSGKLFF
TRBV12-3/TRBV12-4,TRBJ1-5,.,few,TGTGCCAGCAGTTTCAGAGTACATAATCAGCCCCAGCATTTT,CASSFRVHNQPQHF
TRBV27,TRBJ1-4,TRBD1,.,TGTGCCAGCAGTAATCGGGACAGCAGTCCAACTAATGAAAAACTGTTTTTT,CASSNRDSSPTNEKLFF
TRBV20-1,TRBJ1-4,.,.,TGCAGTGCTGGGGCCAGACCAACTAATGAAAAACTGTTTTTT,CSAGARPTNEKLFF
TRBV28,TRBJ2-5,TRBD2,.,TGTGCCAGCAGTTCCAGCGGGAGGGACCAAGAGACCCAGTACTTC,CASSSSGRDQETQYF
TRBV11-2,TRBJ2-1,TRBD2,.,TGTGCCAGCAGCTTAATCGTTAAGGGCGGGAGTTACAATGAGCAGTTCTTC,CASSLIVKGGSYNEQFF
TRBV6-2/TRBV6-3,TRBJ2-7,.,once,TGTGCCAGCAGAAGAACCGGGACACCCGAAGCCTCCTACGAGCAGTACTTC,CASRRTGTPEASYEQYF